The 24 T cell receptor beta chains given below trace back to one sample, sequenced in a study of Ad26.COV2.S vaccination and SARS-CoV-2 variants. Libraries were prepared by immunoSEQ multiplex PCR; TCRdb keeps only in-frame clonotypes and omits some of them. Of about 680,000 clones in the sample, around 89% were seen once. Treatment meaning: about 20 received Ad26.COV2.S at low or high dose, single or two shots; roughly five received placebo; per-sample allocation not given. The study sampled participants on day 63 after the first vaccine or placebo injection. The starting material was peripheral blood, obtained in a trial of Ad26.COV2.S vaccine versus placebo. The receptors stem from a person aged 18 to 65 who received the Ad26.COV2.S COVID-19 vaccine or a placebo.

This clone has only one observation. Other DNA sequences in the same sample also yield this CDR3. This CDR3 reads CASSLAGNTGELFF. CDR3 sequence (DNA): TGCGCCAGCAGCTTGGCTGGGAACACCGGGGAGCTGTTTTTT. The chain links TRBV5-1 to TRBJ2-2; D gene unclear. The V gene's germline CDR1 is SGHRS and CDR2 YFSETQ. The CDR3 covers 14 residues. Trimming removed 0 bases at V and 1 base at J, with 4 bases between. Filled out from reference TRBV5-1 and TRBJ2-2, the complete variable domain reads KAGVTQTPRYLIKTRGQQVTLSCSPISGHRSVSWYQQTPGQGLQFLFEYFSETQRNKGNFPGRFSGRQFSNSRSEMNVSTLELGDSALYLCASSLAGNTGELFFGEGSRLTVL.

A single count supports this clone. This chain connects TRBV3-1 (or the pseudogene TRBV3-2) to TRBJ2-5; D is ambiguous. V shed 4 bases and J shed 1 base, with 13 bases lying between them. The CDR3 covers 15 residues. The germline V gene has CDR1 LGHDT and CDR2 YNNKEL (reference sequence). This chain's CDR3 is CASSPHPGGQETQYF. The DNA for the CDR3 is TGTGCCAGCAGCCCCCACCCTGGCGGCCAAGAGACCCAGTACTTC.

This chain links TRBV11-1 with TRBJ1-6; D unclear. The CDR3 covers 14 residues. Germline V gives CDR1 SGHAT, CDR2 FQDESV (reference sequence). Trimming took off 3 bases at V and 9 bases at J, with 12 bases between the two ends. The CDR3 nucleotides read TGTGCCAGCAGCTTGTCGGGAGGAGGTTCACCCCTCCACTTT. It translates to CASSLSGGGSPLHF.

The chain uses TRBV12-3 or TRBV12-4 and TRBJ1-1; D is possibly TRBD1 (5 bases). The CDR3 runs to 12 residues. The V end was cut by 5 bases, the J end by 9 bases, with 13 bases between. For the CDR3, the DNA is TGTGCCAGCAGTCCCGGGACGGTGCAAGCTTTCTTT. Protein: CASSPGTVQAFF.

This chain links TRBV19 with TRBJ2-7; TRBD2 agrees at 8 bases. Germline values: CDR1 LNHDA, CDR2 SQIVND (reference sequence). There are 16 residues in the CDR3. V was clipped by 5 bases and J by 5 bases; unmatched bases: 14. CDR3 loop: CASSHRPGLGKDEQYF. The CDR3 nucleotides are TGTGCCAGTAGTCATCGGCCGGGACTAGGTAAGGACGAGCAGTACTTC.

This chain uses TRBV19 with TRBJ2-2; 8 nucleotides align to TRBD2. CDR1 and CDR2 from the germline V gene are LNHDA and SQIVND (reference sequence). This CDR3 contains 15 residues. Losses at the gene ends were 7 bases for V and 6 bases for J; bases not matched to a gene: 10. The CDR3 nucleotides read TGTGCCAGTAAAGGGCAAAGCGGGAGTGCCGGGGAGCTGTTTTTT. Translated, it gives CASKGQSGSAGELFF.

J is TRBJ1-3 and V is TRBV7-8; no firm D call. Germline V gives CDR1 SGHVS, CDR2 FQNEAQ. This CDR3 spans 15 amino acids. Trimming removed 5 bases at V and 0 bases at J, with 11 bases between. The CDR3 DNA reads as TGTGCCAGCAGCCGAGATCGAGGCTCTGGAAACACCATATATTTT. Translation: CASSRDRGSGNTIYF.

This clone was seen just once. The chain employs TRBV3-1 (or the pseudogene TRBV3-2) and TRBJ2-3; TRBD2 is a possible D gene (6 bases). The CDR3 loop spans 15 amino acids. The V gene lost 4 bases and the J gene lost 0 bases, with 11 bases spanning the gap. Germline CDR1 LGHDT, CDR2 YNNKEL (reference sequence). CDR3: CASSRPGTSTDTQYF. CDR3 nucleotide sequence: TGTGCCAGCAGCCGTCCCGGGACTAGCACAGATACGCAGTATTTT.

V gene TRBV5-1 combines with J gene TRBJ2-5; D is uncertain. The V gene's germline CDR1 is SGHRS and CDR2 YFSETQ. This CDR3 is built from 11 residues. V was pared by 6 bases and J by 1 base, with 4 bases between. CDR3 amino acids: CASKRQETQYF. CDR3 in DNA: TGCGCCAGCAAGCGCCAAGAGACCCAGTACTTC.

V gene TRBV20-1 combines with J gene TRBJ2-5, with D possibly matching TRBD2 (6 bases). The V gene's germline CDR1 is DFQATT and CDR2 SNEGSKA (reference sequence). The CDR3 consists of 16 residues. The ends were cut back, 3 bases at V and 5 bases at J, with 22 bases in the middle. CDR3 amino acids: CSASPATRMDQETQYF. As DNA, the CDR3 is TGCAGTGCTAGTCCCGCGACTAGGATGGATCAGGAGACCCAGTACTTC.

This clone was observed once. The CDR3 nucleotides read TGTGCCAGTAGTCTCCCGACAGGGGGAACTGAAGCTTTCTTT. Amino acid sequence: CASSLPTGGTEAFF. The rearrangement uses TRBV19 and TRBJ1-1, with TRBD1 matching 9 bases. This CDR3 spans 14 amino acids. Germline V CDR1 and CDR2: LNHDA, SQIVND (reference sequence). Trimming at V came to 5 bases and at J to 5 bases, leaving 6 bases not matched to a gene. Based on the CDR3 plus reference TRBV19 and TRBJ1-1, the full variable domain is DGGITQSPKYLFRKEGQNVTLSCEQNLNHDAMYWYRQDPGQGLRLIYYSQIVNDFQKGDIAEGYSVSREKKESFPLTVTSAQKNPTAFYLCASSLPTGGTEAFFGQGTRLTVV.

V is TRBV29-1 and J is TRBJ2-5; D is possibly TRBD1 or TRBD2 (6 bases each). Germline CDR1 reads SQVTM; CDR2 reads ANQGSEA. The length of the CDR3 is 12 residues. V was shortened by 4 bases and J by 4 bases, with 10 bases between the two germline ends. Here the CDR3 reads CSVVGGSETQYF. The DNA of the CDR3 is TGCAGCGTTGTCGGGGGCTCAGAGACCCAGTACTTC.

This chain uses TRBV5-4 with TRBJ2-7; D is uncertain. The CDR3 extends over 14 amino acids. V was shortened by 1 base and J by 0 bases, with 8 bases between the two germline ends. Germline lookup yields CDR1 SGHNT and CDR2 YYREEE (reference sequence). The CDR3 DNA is TGTGCCAGCAGCTTGTTCCCGTACTCCTACGAGCAGTACTTC. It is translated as CASSLFPYSYEQYF.

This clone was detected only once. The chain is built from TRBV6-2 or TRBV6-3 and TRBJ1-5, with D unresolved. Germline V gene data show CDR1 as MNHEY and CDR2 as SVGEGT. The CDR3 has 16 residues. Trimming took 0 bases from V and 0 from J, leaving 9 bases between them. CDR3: CASSYSGGFSNQPQHF. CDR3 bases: TGTGCCAGCAGTTACTCCGGCGGTTTTAGCAATCAGCCCCAGCATTTT.

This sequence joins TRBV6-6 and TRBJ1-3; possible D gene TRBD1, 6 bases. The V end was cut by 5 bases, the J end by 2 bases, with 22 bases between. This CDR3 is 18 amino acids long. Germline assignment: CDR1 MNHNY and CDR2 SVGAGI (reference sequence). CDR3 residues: CASSPYAPGGQAGNTIYF. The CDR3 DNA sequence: TGTGCCAGCAGTCCCTACGCCCCCGGGGGGCAGGCTGGAAACACCATATATTTT.

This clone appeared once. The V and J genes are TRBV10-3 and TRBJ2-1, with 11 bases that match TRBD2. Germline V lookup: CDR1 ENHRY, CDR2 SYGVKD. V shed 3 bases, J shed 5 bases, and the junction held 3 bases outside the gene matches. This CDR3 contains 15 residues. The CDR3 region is CAISDRLAGNNEQFF. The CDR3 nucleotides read TGTGCCATCAGTGACCGACTAGCGGGAAACAATGAGCAGTTCTTC.

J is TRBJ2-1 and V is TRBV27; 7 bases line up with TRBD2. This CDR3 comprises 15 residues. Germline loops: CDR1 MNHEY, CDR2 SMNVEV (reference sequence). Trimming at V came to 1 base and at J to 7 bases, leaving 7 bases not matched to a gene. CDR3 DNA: TGTGCCAGCAGTTTATTCGGGGGGAGGGTAAATGAGCAGTTCTTC. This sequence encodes CASSLFGGRVNEQFF.

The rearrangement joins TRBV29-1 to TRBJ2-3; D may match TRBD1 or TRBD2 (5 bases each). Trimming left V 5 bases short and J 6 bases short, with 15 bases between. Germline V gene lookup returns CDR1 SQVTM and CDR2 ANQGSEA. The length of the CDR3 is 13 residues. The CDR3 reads CSVRDPHSDTQYF. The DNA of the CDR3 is TGCAGCGTTCGGGACCCGCACTCCGATACGCAGTATTTT.

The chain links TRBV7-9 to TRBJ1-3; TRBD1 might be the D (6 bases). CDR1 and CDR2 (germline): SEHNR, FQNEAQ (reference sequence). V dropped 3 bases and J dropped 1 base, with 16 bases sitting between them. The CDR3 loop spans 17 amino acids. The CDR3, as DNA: TGTGCCAGCAGCTTCGGGGGGCTGAGAGGTTCTGGAAACACCATATATTTT. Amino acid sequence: CASSFGGLRGSGNTIYF.

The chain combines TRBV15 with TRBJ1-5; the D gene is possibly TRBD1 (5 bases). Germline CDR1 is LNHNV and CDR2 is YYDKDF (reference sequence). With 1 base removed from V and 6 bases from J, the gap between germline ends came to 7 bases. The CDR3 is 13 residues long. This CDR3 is CATSRGGFQPQHF. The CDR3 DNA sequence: TGTGCCACCAGCAGAGGGGGGTTTCAGCCCCAGCATTTT.

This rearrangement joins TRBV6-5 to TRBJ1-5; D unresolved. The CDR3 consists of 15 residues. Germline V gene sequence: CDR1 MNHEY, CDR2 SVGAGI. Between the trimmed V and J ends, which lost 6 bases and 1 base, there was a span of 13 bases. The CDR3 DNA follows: TGTGCCAGCAGGGCCATGGGAATGAGCAATCAGCCCCAGCATTTT. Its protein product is CASRAMGMSNQPQHF.

The CDR3 region has the DNA TGTGCCAGCAGCCCCGGGGACTACGAGCAGTACTTC. The encoded protein is CASSPGDYEQYF. The chain is built from TRBV7-2 and TRBJ2-7, with D maybe TRBD2 (5 bases). V lost 5 bases and J 3 bases, leaving 8 bases between the germline ends. The germline CDR1 and CDR2 sequences are SGHTA and FQGNSA. The length of the CDR3 is 12 residues.

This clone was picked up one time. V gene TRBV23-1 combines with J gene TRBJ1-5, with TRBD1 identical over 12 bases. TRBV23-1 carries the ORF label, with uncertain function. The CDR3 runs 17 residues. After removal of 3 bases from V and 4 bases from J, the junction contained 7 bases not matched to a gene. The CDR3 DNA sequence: TGCGCCAGCAGTCATCGGGGACAGGGGGCAAGGAATCAGCCCCAGCATTTT. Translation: CASSHRGQGARNQPQHF.

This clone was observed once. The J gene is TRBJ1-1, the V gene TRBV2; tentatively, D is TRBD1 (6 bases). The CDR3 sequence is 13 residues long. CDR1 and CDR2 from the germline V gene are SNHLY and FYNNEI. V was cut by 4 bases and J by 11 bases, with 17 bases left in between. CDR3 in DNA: TGTGCCAGCAGTGGGGGGGCGCAGAACCGGGCTTTCTTT. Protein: CASSGGAQNRAFF. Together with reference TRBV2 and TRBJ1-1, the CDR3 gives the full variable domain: EPEVTQTPSHQVTQMGQEVILRCVPISNHLYFYWYRQILGQKVEFLVSFYNNEISEKSEIFDDQFSVERPDGSNFTLKIRSTKLEDSAMYFCASSGGAQNRAFFGQGTRLTVV.